Listed below are T cell receptor beta chains from one sample, sequenced in a study of cytomegalovirus exposure and HLA in healthy donors. Only in-frame clones appear in the TCRdb table, and some are missing; sequencing was by immunoSEQ multiplex PCR. Of 90,000 to 110,000 clones listed, more than 70% are singletons. Sequencing was carried out using PBMCs. The source is a man aged 25 to 45 in good health and CMV-seronegative. Each CDR3 is given with its conserved first and last residue. The D gene is left open where the match is weak. Only some rows state a clone size, as once, few, many or a class for expanded clones.

d_call	j_call	clone_size	v_call	cdr3_aa	cdr3_nt
.	TRBJ1-3	.	TRBV6-1	CASSEQPTSGNTIYF	TGTGCCAGCAGTGAACAGCCGACATCGGGAAACACCATATATTTT
TRBD1	TRBJ2-6	.	TRBV7-2	CASSPQGAGANVLTF	TGTGCCAGCAGCCCTCAGGGGGCTGGGGCCAACGTCCTGACTTTC
.	TRBJ1-5	.	TRBV28	CASSLEAYQPQHF	TGTGCCAGCAGTTTGGAGGCCTATCAGCCCCAGCATTTT
TRBD1	TRBJ1-5	.	TRBV6-1	CASSGTGGMNQPQHF	TGTGCCAGCAGTGGGACAGGGGGCATGAATCAGCCCCAGCATTTT
.	TRBJ2-6	.	TRBV25-1	CASSAGDYQSGANVLTF	TGTGCCAGCAGTGCAGGGGACTACCAATCTGGGGCCAACGTCCTGACTTTC
.	TRBJ2-7	.	TRBV15	CATSRERASYEQYF	TGTGCCACCAGCAGAGAGAGAGCCTCCTACGAGCAGTACTTC
.	TRBJ2-1	.	TRBV10-3	CAISVQGGNEQFF	TGTGCCATCAGTGTCCAAGGGGGCAATGAGCAGTTCTTC
.	TRBJ2-2	.	TRBV11-3	CASSLVASQAGELFF	TGTGCCAGCAGCTTAGTTGCTAGTCAAGCCGGGGAGCTGTTTTTT
.	TRBJ2-2	.	TRBV29-1	CSVVGPGDTGELFF	TGCAGCGTTGTCGGTCCCGGGGACACCGGGGAGCTGTTTTTT
TRBD1	TRBJ1-5	.	TRBV4-3	CASSQGRQGYQPQHF	TGCGCCAGCAGCCAAGGTAGACAGGGGTATCAGCCCCAGCATTTT
.	TRBJ2-3	once	TRBV4-1	CASSQVVAGPTDTQYF	TGCGCCAGCAGCCAAGTTGTGGCAGGCCCCACAGATACGCAGTATTTT
TRBD1	TRBJ2-5	.	TRBV10-1	CASSESRQGTHF	TGCGCCAGCAGTGAGTCTAGACAGGGGACCCACTTC
TRBD1	TRBJ1-2	.	TRBV19	CASRHRDRGLIYGYTF	TGTGCCAGTAGGCACCGGGACAGGGGGCTTATCTATGGCTACACCTTC
.	TRBJ1-5	.	TRBV18	CASSPLGQAGQPQHF	TGTGCCAGCTCACCACTTGGGCAGGCGGGACAGCCCCAGCATTTT
.	TRBJ2-1	.	TRBV5-4	CASSQRLGRYNEQFF	TGTGCCAGCAGCCAGCGACTAGGTCGCTACAATGAGCAGTTCTTC
.	TRBJ2-7	.	TRBV6-5	CASRREVSYEQYF	TGTGCCAGCAGGAGGGAGGTTTCCTACGAGCAGTACTTC
TRBD1	TRBJ2-3	.	TRBV7-6	CASSLDRGQEDTQYF	TGTGCCAGCAGCTTAGACAGGGGGCAGGAAGATACGCAGTATTTT
TRBD2	TRBJ2-7	.	TRBV12-5	CASGLERGLRQYF	TGTGCTAGTGGTTTGGAGCGGGGGCTAAGGCAGTACTTC
TRBD1	TRBJ2-1	.	TRBV5-1	CASSTGAVYNEQFF	TGCGCCAGCTCGACAGGGGCGGTATACAATGAGCAGTTCTTC
.	TRBJ1-2	.	TRBV27	CASSLGRFYGYTF	TGTGCCAGCAGTTTGGGGAGATTCTATGGCTACACCTTC
.	TRBJ1-2	.	TRBV30	CAWSTAGYGYTF	TGTGCCTGGAGTACGGCAGGCTATGGCTACACCTTC
TRBD2	TRBJ2-1	.	TRBV29-1	CSVATGGYNEQFF	TGCAGCGTTGCAACGGGAGGGTACAATGAGCAGTTCTTC
TRBD2	TRBJ2-7	.	TRBV5-1	CASSLRLAGAYEQYF	TGCGCCAGCAGCTTGAGACTAGCGGGAGCCTACGAGCAGTACTTC
.	TRBJ2-7	.	TRBV30	CAWSLGGGRSYEQYF	TGTGCCTGGAGTTTGGGGGGTGGTAGGTCCTACGAGCAGTACTTC
.	TRBJ1-5	.	TRBV28	CASSFGARQPQHF	TGTGCCAGCAGTTTTGGAGCCCGACAGCCCCAGCATTTT
.	TRBJ1-2	.	TRBV10-3	CAISESAGRGYGYTF	TGTGCCATCAGTGAGTCGGCAGGGAGGGGATATGGCTACACCTTC
.	TRBJ1-2	.	TRBV29-1	CSVDRDTVQGYTF	TGCAGCGTGGACCGGGACACGGTTCAAGGCTACACCTTC
TRBD2	TRBJ2-1	.	TRBV7-6	CASSRSVVGLAGLPLDHEQFF	TGTGCCAGCAGCCGTTCGGTGGTGGGACTAGCGGGACTCCCGCTAGACCATGAGCAGTTCTTC
.	TRBJ1-4	.	TRBV4-1	CASSQEQGSNWGEKLFF	TGCGCCAGCAGCCAAGAGCAGGGCTCAAACTGGGGTGAAAAACTGTTTTTT
TRBD1	TRBJ1-1	.	TRBV6-5	CASSPGQGARTEAFF	TGTGCCAGCAGTCCAGGACAGGGGGCGCGCACTGAAGCTTTCTTT
TRBD1	TRBJ2-1	.	TRBV29-1	CSVEQTGGFSNEQFF	TGCAGCGTTGAACAGACAGGGGGGTTCTCCAATGAGCAGTTCTTC
TRBD2	TRBJ2-1	.	TRBV19	CASSQLAGSEQFF	TGTGCCAGTAGTCAACTAGCGGGAAGTGAGCAGTTCTTC
.	TRBJ2-3	.	TRBV5-1	CATTLGRGTDTQYF	TGCGCCACCACCCTAGGGCGGGGCACAGATACGCAGTATTTT
.	TRBJ2-5	.	TRBV5-1	CASSLSLGQRQETQYF	TGCGCCAGCAGCTTGAGTCTCGGACAGCGACAAGAGACCCAGTACTTC
.	TRBJ1-2	.	TRBV4-1	CASSQTGYWSDGYTF	TGCGCCAGCAGCCAAACAGGGTACTGGTCGGATGGCTACACCTTC
.	TRBJ1-3	.	TRBV28	CASSLEPYRSSGNTIYF	TGTGCCAGCAGTTTAGAACCGTATCGGTCCTCTGGAAACACCATATATTTT
.	TRBJ1-3	.	TRBV10-3	CAISVGDISSGNTIYF	TGTGCCATCAGTGTAGGGGACATAAGCTCTGGAAACACCATATATTTT
.	TRBJ1-1	.	TRBV4-1	CASSPGHLGEAFF	TGCGCCAGCAGCCCGGGACACCTCGGGGAAGCTTTCTTT
TRBD1	TRBJ2-1	.	TRBV28	CASSFAGTGESNEQFF	TGTGCCAGCAGTTTCGCCGGGACAGGGGAGAGCAATGAGCAGTTCTTC
TRBD2	TRBJ2-7	few	TRBV28	CASSLTSGAYYEQYF	TGTGCCAGCAGTTTAACTAGCGGGGCGTATTACGAGCAGTACTTC
.	TRBJ1-1	.	TRBV4-2	CASSQDPLQGKDTEAFF	TGTGCCAGCAGCCAAGACCCACTTCAGGGAAAGGACACTGAAGCTTTCTTT
.	TRBJ2-1	.	TRBV7-2	CASSSNPQPVVEQFF	TGTGCCAGCAGCTCCAACCCCCAACCGGTTGTCGAGCAGTTCTTC
.	TRBJ1-5	.	TRBV4-1	CASSQRQGNQPQHF	TGCGCCAGCAGCCAAAGACAGGGCAATCAGCCCCAGCATTTT
TRBD2	TRBJ2-7	.	TRBV28	CASKWGTSGTGEQYF	TGTGCCAGTAAGTGGGGGACTAGCGGGACTGGCGAGCAGTACTTC
.	TRBJ1-2	few	TRBV14	CASRPYDRLEGGYTF	TGTGCCAGCAGACCCTACGACAGGTTAGAAGGCGGCTACACCTTC
TRBD1	TRBJ1-3	.	TRBV9	CASSPQTGGNTGNTIYF	TGTGCCAGCAGCCCACAGACAGGGGGCAACACTGGAAACACCATATATTTT
TRBD1	TRBJ1-4	.	TRBV4-1	CASSPDYRGQIEKLFF	TGCGCCAGCAGCCCAGACTACAGGGGGCAAATTGAAAAACTGTTTTTT
.	TRBJ1-1	.	TRBV10-1	CASSDNMNTEAFF	TGCGCCAGCAGCGACAACATGAACACTGAAGCTTTCTTT
TRBD1	TRBJ2-7	.	TRBV6-5	CASSYGQGGSYEQYF	TGTGCCAGCAGCTACGGACAGGGGGGATCCTACGAGCAGTACTTC
.	TRBJ2-1	many	TRBV5-6	CASSLNNNEQFF	TGTGCCAGCAGCCTGAACAACAATGAGCAGTTCTTC
TRBD1	TRBJ2-7	.	TRBV10-3	CAISPGQGLYEQYF	TGTGCCATCAGCCCGGGACAGGGTTTATACGAGCAGTACTTC
TRBD1	TRBJ2-7	.	TRBV7-6	CASSSDRDSYEQYF	TGTGCCAGCAGCTCAGACAGGGACTCCTACGAGCAGTACTTC
.	TRBJ1-5	.	TRBV11-2	CASSLVNSNQPQHF	TGTGCCAGCAGCCTAGTAAATAGCAATCAGCCCCAGCATTTT
TRBD2	TRBJ2-1	.	TRBV6-1	CASVSGLAEYNEQFF	TGTGCCAGCGTGTCGGGACTAGCGGAATACAATGAGCAGTTCTTC